This T cell receptor (beta chain) was found in a study of beta chain features in type 1 diabetes. Study outcomes and limitations: Within the patient group, naive, central memory and Treg TCRB repertoires appeared more similar to each other than within healthy donors. Shorter TCRB CDR3s, moderately but significantly so, marked every one of the four CD4+ subsets in Type 1 diabetes patients. Sequencing the cDNA could make cells with high TCR expression show up more than they should.

The authors took one heparinised blood draw, averaging approximately 110 mL, from each donor. Cell sorting via CD45RO/CCR7/CD25/CD127/CD95/CD27 was performed to obtain CD4+ naive, central memory, regulatory and stem cell-like memory cells. This clone turned up a few times. Its antigen remains unidentified. The sequenced template was cDNA made from the entire isolated RNA. Produced via immunoSEQ multiplex PCR; TCRdb's table is partial and in-frame only. The data show under 350,000 clones, with 24% seen just once and 0.012% held by the top ten. CDR1 and CDR2 (germline): SNHLY, FYNNEI. Trimming stripped 2 bases from V and 8 bases from J, with 12 bases between. The CDR3 length is 14 residues.

This chain links TRBV2 with TRBJ1-4; no clear D gene. The sequence was obtained from a woman in her 30s with type 1 diabetes. Sequencing was carried out using naive CD4+ T cells from blood. The CDR3 nucleotides are TGTGCCAGCAGTGAACGACGGCTGCGGGAAAAACTGTTTTTT. Encoded protein: CASSERRLREKLFF.